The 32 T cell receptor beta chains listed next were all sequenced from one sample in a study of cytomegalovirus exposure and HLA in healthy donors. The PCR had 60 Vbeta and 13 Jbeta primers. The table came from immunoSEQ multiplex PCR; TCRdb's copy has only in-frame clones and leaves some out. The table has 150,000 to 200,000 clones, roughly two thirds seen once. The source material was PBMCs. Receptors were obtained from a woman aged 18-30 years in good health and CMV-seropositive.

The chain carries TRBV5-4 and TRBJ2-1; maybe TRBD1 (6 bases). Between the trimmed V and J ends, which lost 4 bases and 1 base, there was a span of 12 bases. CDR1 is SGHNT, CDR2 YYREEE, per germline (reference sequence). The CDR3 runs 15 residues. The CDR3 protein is CASSSPTGSYNEQFF. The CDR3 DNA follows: TGTGCCAGCAGCAGCCCTACAGGGTCCTACAATGAGCAGTTCTTC.

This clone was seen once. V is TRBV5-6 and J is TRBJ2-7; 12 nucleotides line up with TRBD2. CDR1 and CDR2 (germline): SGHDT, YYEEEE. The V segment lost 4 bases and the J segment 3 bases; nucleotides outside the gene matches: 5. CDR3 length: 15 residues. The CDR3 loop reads CASSPGLAGNYEQYF. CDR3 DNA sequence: TGTGCCAGCAGCCCAGGACTAGCGGGGAACTACGAGCAGTACTTC.

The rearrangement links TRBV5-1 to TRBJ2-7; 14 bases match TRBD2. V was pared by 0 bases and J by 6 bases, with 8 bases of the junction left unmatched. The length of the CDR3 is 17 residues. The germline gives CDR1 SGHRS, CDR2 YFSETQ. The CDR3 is CASSLGTSGRPVSEQYF. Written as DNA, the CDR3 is TGCGCCAGCAGCTTGGGGACTAGCGGGAGGCCAGTAAGCGAGCAGTACTTC.

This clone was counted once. The DNA for the CDR3 is TGCGCCAGCAGCGGGGCTAGCGGGGAAACCTACCAAGAGACCCAGTACTTC. Translation gives CASSGASGETYQETQYF. The V call is TRBV5-1, the J call TRBJ2-5; 9 nucleotides line up with TRBD2. The CDR3 has 17 residues. Germline assignment: CDR1 SGHRS and CDR2 YFSETQ. Germline trimming cut 4 bases from V and 0 bases from J; bases unmatched to any gene: 10.

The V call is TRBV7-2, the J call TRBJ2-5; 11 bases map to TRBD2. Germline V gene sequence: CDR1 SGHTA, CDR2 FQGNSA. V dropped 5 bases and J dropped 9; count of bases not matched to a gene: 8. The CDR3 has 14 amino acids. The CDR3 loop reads CASSPNLAGGPQYF. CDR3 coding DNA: TGTGCCAGCAGCCCAAACCTAGCGGGGGGTCCCCAGTACTTC.

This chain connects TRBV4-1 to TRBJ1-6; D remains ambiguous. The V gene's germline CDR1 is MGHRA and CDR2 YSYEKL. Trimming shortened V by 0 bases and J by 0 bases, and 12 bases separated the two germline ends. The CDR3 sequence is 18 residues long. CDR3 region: CASSQDWRGSSYNSPLHF. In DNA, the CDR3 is TGCGCCAGCAGCCAAGATTGGCGAGGCAGCTCCTATAATTCACCCCTCCACTTT.

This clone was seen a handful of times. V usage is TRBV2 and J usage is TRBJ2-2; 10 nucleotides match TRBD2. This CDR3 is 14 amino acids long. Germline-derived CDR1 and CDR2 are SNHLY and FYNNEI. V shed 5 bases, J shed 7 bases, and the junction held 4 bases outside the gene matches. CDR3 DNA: TGTGCCAGCAGTCGAGCGGGAGGGGACGGGGAGCTGTTTTTT. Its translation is CASSRAGGDGELFF.

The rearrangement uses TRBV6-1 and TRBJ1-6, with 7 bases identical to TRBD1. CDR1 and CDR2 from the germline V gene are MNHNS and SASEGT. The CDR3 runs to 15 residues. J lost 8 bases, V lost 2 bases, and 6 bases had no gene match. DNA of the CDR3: TGTGCCAGCAGTGAACGGGGCAGGGGGGATTCACCCCTCCACTTT. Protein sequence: CASSERGRGDSPLHF.

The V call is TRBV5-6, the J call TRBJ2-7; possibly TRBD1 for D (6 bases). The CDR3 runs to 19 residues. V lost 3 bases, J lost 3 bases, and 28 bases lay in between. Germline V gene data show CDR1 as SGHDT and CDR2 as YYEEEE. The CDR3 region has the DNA TGTGCCAGCAGCTCCCCCCCGGCAGGGGTCCTGTTCTCGGACTACGAGCAGTACTTC. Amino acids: CASSSPPAGVLFSDYEQYF.

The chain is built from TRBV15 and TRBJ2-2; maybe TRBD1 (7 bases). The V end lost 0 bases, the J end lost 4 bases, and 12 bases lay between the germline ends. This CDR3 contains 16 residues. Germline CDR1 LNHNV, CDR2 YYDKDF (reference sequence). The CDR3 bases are TGTGCCACCAGCAGAGATCGGCAGGGGGGCACCGGGGAGCTGTTTTTT. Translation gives CATSRDRQGGTGELFF.

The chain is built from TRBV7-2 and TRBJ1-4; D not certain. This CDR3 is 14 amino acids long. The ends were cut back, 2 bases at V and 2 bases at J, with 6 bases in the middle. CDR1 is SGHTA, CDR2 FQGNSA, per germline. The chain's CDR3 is CASSLRRTNEKLFF. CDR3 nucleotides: TGTGCCAGCAGCTTACGCAGGACTAATGAAAAACTGTTTTTT.

CDR3 in amino acids: CASSLRLTGLNYGYTF. The CDR3 DNA sequence: TGTGCCAGCAGCCTTAGGCTAACAGGGCTCAACTATGGCTACACCTTC. This rearrangement joins TRBV5-6 to TRBJ1-2, with D possibly TRBD1 on 6 matching bases. V lost 4 bases and J lost 2, with 18 bases in between. Germline loops: CDR1 SGHDT, CDR2 YYEEEE. The CDR3 is 16 residues long.

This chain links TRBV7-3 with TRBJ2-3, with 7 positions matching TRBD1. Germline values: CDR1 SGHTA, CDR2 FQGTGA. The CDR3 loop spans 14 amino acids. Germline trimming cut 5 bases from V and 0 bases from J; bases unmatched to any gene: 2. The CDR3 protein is CASSEGGSTDTQYF. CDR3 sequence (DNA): TGTGCCAGCAGCGAAGGGGGCAGCACAGATACGCAGTATTTT.

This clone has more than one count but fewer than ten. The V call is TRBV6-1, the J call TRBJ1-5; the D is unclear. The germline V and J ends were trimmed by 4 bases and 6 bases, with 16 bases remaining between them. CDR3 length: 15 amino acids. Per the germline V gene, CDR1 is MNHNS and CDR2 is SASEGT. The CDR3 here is CASSVIYSGSQPQHF. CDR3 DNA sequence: TGTGCCAGCAGTGTGATTTATTCGGGGAGTCAGCCCCAGCATTTT.

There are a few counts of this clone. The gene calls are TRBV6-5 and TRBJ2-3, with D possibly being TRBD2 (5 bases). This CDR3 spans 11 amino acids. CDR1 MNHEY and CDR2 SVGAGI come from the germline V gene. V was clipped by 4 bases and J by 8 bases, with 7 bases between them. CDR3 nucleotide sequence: TGTGCCAGCAGTTTAGGAGGTACGCAGTATTTT. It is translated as CASSLGGTQYF.

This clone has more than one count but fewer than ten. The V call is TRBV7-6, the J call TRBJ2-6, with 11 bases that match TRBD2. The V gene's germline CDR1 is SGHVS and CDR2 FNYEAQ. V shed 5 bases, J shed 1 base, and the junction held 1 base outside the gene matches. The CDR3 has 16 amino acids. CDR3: CASSRLAGSGANVLTF. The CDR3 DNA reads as TGTGCCAGCAGCCGACTAGCGGGATCTGGGGCCAACGTCCTGACTTTC.

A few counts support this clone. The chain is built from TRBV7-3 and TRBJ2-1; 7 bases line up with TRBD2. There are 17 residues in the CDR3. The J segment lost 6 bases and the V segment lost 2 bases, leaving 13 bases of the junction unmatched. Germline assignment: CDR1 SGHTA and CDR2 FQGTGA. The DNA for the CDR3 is TGTGCCAGCAGCTTACAGCCCTGGCGGGAGATGGGCAATGAGCAGTTCTTC. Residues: CASSLQPWREMGNEQFF.

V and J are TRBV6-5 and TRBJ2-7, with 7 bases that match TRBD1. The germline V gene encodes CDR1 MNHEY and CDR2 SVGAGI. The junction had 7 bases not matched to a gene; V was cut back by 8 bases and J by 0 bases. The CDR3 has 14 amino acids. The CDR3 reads CASRGQASSYEQYF. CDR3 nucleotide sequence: TGTGCCAGCCGCGGACAGGCAAGCTCCTACGAGCAGTACTTC.

Here the CDR3 DNA reads TGCAGCGTAAACGGGAACATGAACACTGAAGCTTTCTTT. It codes for CSVNGNMNTEAFF. The chain carries TRBV29-1 and TRBJ1-1; D call uncertain. Germline V gene sequence: CDR1 SQVTM, CDR2 ANQGSEA. V lost 6 bases and J lost 0, with 11 bases in between. This CDR3 is built from 13 residues.

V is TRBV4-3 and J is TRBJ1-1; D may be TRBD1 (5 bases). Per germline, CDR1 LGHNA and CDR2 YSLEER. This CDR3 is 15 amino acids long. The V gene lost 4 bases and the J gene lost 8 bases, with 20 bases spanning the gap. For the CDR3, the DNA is TGCGCCAGCAGCCCCGGGGGAGGGATACAGACAGAAGCTTTCTTT. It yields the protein CASSPGGGIQTEAFF.

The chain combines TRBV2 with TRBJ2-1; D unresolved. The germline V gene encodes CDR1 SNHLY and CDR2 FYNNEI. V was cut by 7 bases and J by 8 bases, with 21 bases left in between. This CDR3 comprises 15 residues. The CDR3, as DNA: TGTGCCAGCACCAAGGAGAGCCCCTGGATGGATGAGCAGTTCTTC. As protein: CASTKESPWMDEQFF.

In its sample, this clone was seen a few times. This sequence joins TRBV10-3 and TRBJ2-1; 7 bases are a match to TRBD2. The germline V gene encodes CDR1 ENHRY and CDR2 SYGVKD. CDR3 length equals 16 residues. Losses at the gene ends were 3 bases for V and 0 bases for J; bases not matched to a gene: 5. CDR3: CAISERGGSSYNEQFF. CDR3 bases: TGTGCCATCAGTGAACGGGGCGGGAGCTCCTACAATGAGCAGTTCTTC.

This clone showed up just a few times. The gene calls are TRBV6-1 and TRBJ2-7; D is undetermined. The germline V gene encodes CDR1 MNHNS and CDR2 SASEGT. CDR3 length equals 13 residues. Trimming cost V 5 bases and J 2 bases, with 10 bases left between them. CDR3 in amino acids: CASSLTETYEQYF. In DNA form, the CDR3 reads TGTGCCAGCAGTTTAACAGAGACCTACGAGCAGTACTTC.

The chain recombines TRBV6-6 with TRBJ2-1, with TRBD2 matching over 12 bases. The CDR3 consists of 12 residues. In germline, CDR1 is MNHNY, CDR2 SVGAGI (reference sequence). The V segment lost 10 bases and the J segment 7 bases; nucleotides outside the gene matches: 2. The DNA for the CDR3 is TGTGCCATCGGACTAGCGGGAAATGAGCAGTTCTTC. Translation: CAIGLAGNEQFF.

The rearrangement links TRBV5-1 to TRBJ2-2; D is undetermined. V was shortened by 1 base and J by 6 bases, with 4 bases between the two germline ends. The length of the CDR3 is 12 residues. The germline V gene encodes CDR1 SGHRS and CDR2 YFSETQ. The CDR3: CASSLSAGELFF. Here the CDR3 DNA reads TGCGCCAGCAGCTTGTCGGCCGGGGAGCTGTTTTTT. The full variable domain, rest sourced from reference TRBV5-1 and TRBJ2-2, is KAGVTQTPRYLIKTRGQQVTLSCSPISGHRSVSWYQQTPGQGLQFLFEYFSETQRNKGNFPGRFSGRQFSNSRSEMNVSTLELGDSALYLCASSLSAGELFFGEGSRLTVL.

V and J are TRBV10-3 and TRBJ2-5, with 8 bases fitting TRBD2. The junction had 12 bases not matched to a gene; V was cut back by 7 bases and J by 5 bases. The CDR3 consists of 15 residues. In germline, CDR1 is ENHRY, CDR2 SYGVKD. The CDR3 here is CAIKRGGGPSETQYF. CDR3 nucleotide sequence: TGTGCCATCAAGAGGGGCGGGGGGCCCTCGGAGACCCAGTACTTC.

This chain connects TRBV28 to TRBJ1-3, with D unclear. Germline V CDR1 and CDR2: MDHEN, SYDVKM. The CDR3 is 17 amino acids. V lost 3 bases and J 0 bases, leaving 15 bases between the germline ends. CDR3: CASSFTPGSSSGNTIYF. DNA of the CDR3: TGTGCCAGCAGTTTTACTCCCGGGAGTAGCTCTGGAAACACCATATATTTT. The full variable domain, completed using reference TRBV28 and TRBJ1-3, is DVKVTQSSRYLVKRTGEKVFLECVQDMDHENMFWYRQDPGLGLRLIYFSYDVKMKEKGDIPEGYSVSREKKERFSLILESASTNQTSMYLCASSFTPGSSSGNTIYFGEGSWLTVV.

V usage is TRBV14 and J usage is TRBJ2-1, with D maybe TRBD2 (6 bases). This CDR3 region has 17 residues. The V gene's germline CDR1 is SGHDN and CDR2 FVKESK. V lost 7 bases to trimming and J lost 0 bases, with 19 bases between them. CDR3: CASTETGVSSSYNEQFF. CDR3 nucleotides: TGTGCCAGCACCGAAACGGGAGTCTCAAGCTCCTACAATGAGCAGTTCTTC. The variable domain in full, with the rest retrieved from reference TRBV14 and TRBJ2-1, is EAGVTQFPSHSVIEKGQTVTLRCDPISGHDNLYWYRRVMGKEIKFLLHFVKESKQDESGMPNNRFLAERTGGTYSTLKVQPAELEDSGVYFCASTETGVSSSYNEQFFGPGTRLTVL.

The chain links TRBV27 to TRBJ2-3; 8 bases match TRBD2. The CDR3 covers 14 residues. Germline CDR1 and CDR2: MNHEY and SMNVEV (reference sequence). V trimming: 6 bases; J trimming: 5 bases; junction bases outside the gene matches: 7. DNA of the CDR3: TGTGCCAGCAGGCCGGGACTAGGGGGAGATACGCAGTATTTT. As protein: CASRPGLGGDTQYF.

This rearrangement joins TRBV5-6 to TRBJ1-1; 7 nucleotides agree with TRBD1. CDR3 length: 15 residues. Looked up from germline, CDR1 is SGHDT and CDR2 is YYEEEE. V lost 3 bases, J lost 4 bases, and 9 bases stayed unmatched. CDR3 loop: CASSSLTNRGTEAFF. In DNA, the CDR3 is TGTGCCAGCAGCTCACTCACAAACAGGGGCACTGAAGCTTTCTTT.

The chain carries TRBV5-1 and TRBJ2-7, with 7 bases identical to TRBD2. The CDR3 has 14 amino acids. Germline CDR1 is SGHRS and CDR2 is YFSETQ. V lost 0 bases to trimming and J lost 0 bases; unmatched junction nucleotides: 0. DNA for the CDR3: TGCGCCAGCAGCTTGGGGGGGGGCTCCTACGAGCAGTACTTC. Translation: CASSLGGGSYEQYF.

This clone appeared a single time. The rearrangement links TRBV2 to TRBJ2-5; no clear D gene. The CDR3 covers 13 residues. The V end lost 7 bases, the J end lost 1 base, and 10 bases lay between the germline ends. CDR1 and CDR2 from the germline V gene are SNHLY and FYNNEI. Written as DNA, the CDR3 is TGTGCCAGCATAAAACAGCTCCAAGAGACCCAGTACTTC. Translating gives CASIKQLQETQYF. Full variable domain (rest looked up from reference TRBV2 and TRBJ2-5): EPEVTQTPSHQVTQMGQEVILRCVPISNHLYFYWYRQILGQKVEFLVSFYNNEISEKSEIFDDQFSVERPDGSNFTLKIRSTKLEDSAMYFCASIKQLQETQYFGPGTRLLVL.